This T cell receptor beta chain was identified in a study of OX40 agonist ivuxolimab in advanced cancers. Study-wide background: Every patient in dose escalation had hepatocellular carcinoma, melanoma, renal cell or head and neck cancer.

Profiling relied on immunoSEQ multiplex PCR, and the TCRdb table lists in-frame clones only, not all of them. The sample carries about 70,000 clones, roughly 83% recorded once. Drawing of blood for sampling happened at baseline, at cycle 4 day 1, and at cycle 7 day 1. Study results and limitations: CD8+ T cells (on average) carried more expanded clones than CD4+ T cells.

On this clone: Its specificity is unknown.

Germline V gene data show CDR1 as SGDLS and CDR2 as YYNGEE. V was shortened by 0 bases and J by 5 bases, with 5 bases between the two germline ends. The CDR3 is made up of 13 amino acids. The sequence was obtained from an adult with an advanced solid tumor such as melanoma, head and neck, liver or kidney cancer. The chain is built from TRBV9 and TRBJ2-2; no reliable D call. Sequenced here: CD4+ or CD8+ T cells sorted from blood, sampled in a trial of the OX40 agonist ivuxolimab. CDR3 DNA: TGTGCCAGCAGCGTAGCCGGAACCGGGGAGCTGTTTTTT. This gives the protein CASSVAGTGELFF.